A selection of T cell receptor beta chains follows, all from one sample in a study of blood T cells in healthy people across ages. TCRdb processed the 5' RACE reads anew with MiXCR; each CDR3 protein has one entry. The sample records some 760,000 distinct CDR3 sequences, approximately 25% being singletons. These data also formed part of another study, on T cells of mothers and their children.

The specimen sequenced was blood. Source of these receptors: a boy under 18 in good health. The CDR3 runs from the conserved cysteine through the conserved F or W. A D gene is named only where the DNA matches it firmly. A clone size is listed for some rows: how often the clone was seen (once, few, many), or a class if it is expanded.

cdr3_nt cdr3_aa clone_size j_call v_call d_call
TGTGCCAGCAGTGCAGGGGTTAGCAATCAGCCCCAGCATTTT CASSAGVSNQPQHF . TRBJ1-5 TRBV2 .
TGTGCCAGCAGCGGGCCGGGTGGGGCTGAAGCTTTCTTT CASSGPGGAEAFF . TRBJ1-1 TRBV7-2 .
TGTGCCAGCAGCACGCAGACAGGGGGCGGTTCACCCCTCCACTTT CASSTQTGGGSPLHF few TRBJ1-6 TRBV12-3/TRBV12-4 TRBD1
TGTGCCAGCAGTTTTAAATTCCTCCAACTCTCTGGAAACACCATATATTTT CASSFKFLQLSGNTIYF . TRBJ1-3 TRBV28 .
TGTGCCAGCAGTCCGGGACTAGCGGGAGTGGAGCAGTACTTC CASSPGLAGVEQYF . TRBJ2-7 TRBV12-3/TRBV12-4 TRBD2
TGTGCCAGCTGCGGGGGACCCCCCTACGAGCAGTACTTC CASCGGPPYEQYF few TRBJ2-7 TRBV10-3 TRBD2
TGTGCCATCAGGTTGGGGCAGGGAGAGACCCAGTACTTC CAIRLGQGETQYF . TRBJ2-5 TRBV10-3 .
TGTGCCAGCAGTTTATCGTATTGGGACGACAGTCAAGAGACCCAGTACTTC CASSLSYWDDSQETQYF . TRBJ2-5 TRBV12-3/TRBV12-4 .
TGTGCCAGCAGCGAACAGGGTCCCCAGTACTTC CASSEQGPQYF . TRBJ2-5 TRBV7-9 .
TGCAGTGCTAGGGACAGCCTTTACAATGAGCAGTTCTTC CSARDSLYNEQFF . TRBJ2-1 TRBV20-1 .
TGTGCCAGCAGTTCCACCGACGGGTTGGTTGCCTATGGCTACACCTTC CASSSTDGLVAYGYTF few TRBJ1-2 TRBV12-3/TRBV12-4 .
TGCGCCAGCAGCCCCGACAGGACTGGCGAGCAGTACTTC CASSPDRTGEQYF few TRBJ2-7 TRBV4-1 .
TGTGCCATTCGGGACTCCCGCGATACGCAGTATTTT CAIRDSRDTQYF . TRBJ2-3 TRBV2 .
TGTGCCAGTCGGGGGGAGAGAACTAATGAAAAACTGTTTTTT CASRGERTNEKLFF few TRBJ1-4 TRBV7-8 .
TGTGCCAGCAGCTTCATGCCGGGACTAGCCGGGAGGGAGCTGTTTTTT CASSFMPGLAGRELFF . TRBJ2-2 TRBV7-8 TRBD2
TGTGCCATCAGTGGAAATACAAAGAACGGGGAGCTGTTTTTT CAISGNTKNGELFF . TRBJ2-2 TRBV10-3 .
TGTGCCAGCAGTGAACCCCTAGGCCCAACCGGGGAGCTGTTTTTT CASSEPLGPTGELFF few TRBJ2-2 TRBV2 .
TGTGCCAGCAGTTTACTAGCGGGGGCGGACGAGCAGTACTTC CASSLLAGADEQYF . TRBJ2-7 TRBV6-6 TRBD2
TGCAGTGCTAAAAAACAGGCGACCTACGAGCAGTACTTC CSAKKQATYEQYF . TRBJ2-7 TRBV20-1 .
TGTGCCAGCAGCTCCAGGGTAGGCGAGCAGTACTTC CASSSRVGEQYF few TRBJ2-7 TRBV7-9 .
TGCGCCAGCAGCATTCCCGGGACCGCCACCGGGGAGCTGTTTTTT CASSIPGTATGELFF . TRBJ2-2 TRBV5-1 .
TGTGCCAGCAGCCCTTCCCCACTAGCGGGTGCCTACGAGCAGTACTTC CASSPSPLAGAYEQYF . TRBJ2-7 TRBV3-1 TRBD2
TGCAGTGCTAGAACTTCGAACCTAGCGGGGGCTCAAGAGACCCAGTACTTC CSARTSNLAGAQETQYF . TRBJ2-5 TRBV20-1 TRBD2
TGCAGCGTTGGAACAGGGACCGAGCAGTACTTC CSVGTGTEQYF . TRBJ2-7 TRBV29-1 .
TGTGCCAGCCATGGTGATTCTCGGAATGAGCAGTTCTTC CASHGDSRNEQFF few TRBJ2-1 TRBV28 .
TGCGCCAGCAGCCAATCATTGGCGGGGGGCGGTGGAGATACGCAGTATTTT CASSQSLAGGGGDTQYF few TRBJ2-3 TRBV4-3 TRBD2
TGCGCCAGCAGCCAAGATACCCGCAATCAGCCCCAGCATTTT CASSQDTRNQPQHF . TRBJ1-5 TRBV4-1 .
TGTGCCAGCAGCGCCGGACAGACGAGCTACAATGAGCAGTTCTTC CASSAGQTSYNEQFF . TRBJ2-1 TRBV9 .
TGTGCCAGCAGCCCTAGCGGGAGGAAATCCTACGAGCAGTACTTC CASSPSGRKSYEQYF few TRBJ2-7 TRBV3-1 TRBD2
TGTGCCAGCAGCAAACGTCTAGCCGCAGATACGCAGTATTTT CASSKRLAADTQYF . TRBJ2-3 TRBV6-1 .
TGTGCCAGCAGCCTGTGGGGACAGGTCAATCAGCCCCAGCATTTT CASSLWGQVNQPQHF . TRBJ1-5 TRBV7-8 TRBD1
TGTGCCAGCAGTTCGGGACAGGGGGACGGGGAGCTGTTTTTT CASSSGQGDGELFF . TRBJ2-2 TRBV2 TRBD1